This T cell receptor beta chain was retrieved from a study of T cells expressing NK-cell markers. Study overall: Sequencing of TCR beta repertoires drew on sorted CD3+CD56+NKG2C+, CD3+CD56+NKG2C- and CD3+CD56-NKG2C+ T cells. Most of the eight sequenced donors tested HCMV-seropositive; one tested seronegative. Study observations and caveats: CD8+ T cells in over 5 donors included dominant NKG2C+ clonotypes at about 1.0-7.5%.

Germline CDR1 and CDR2: SGDLS and YYNGEE. The CDR3 sequence is 16 residues long. Turning to this clonotype: Its antigen is still unknown.

Beta-chain TCR cDNA was generated via 5'RACE template switching with UMIs. TCRdb reprocessed the 5' RACE reads and stores each CDR3 protein as one record, lacking DNA. This repertoire includes about 460,000 distinct CDR3 sequences. The chain employs TRBV9 and TRBJ2-3; TCRdb picks TRBD1, but there is no DNA to check that call. Material for sequencing was blood T cells: a sorted CD56 or NKG2C T cell subset, CD4+ or CD8+ T cells, or bulk PBMC T cells (not recorded which). The sequence came from a woman aged 45-59 years in good health. CDR3: CASSVAVAGQTDTQYF.